This TCR beta chain was retrieved from a study of blood T cell repertoires in COVID-19. Study overall: There were acute and convalescent COVID-19 samples, and they came from the United States, Italy and Spain. PBMCs, B-cell-depleted T cells, or T cells provided the cDNA or gDNA that made up the material.

Original methodology: Quantification of nucleated cells was approximated via reference gene primer amplification. The assay was immunoSEQ multiplex PCR, and TCRdb's table has in-frame clones only and misses some. From that table come the V and J calls and clone size; the DNA was used to work out D and trimming. The sample yields about 94,000 clones, approximately 84% seen once. Sequencing input: peripheral blood. The receptor's source is a man aged 55 to 69 with acute or convalescent COVID-19.

CDR3 in DNA: TGCAGCGTTGAAACAGGGAAAACGGCTGAAGCTTTCTTT. Encoded protein: CSVETGKTAEAFF. J is TRBJ1-1 and V is TRBV29-1, with D tentatively TRBD1 (6 bases). V shed 2 bases and J shed 6 bases, with 13 bases lying between them. The CDR3 spans 13 residues. The germline gives CDR1 SQVTM, CDR2 ANQGSEA.